The clone carrying this TCR beta chain has a count of ten or more. This specimen belongs to a study of breast tumors, draining lymph nodes, adjacent tissues. Axillary draining lymph nodes of breast cancer patients supplied the node samples. Trimming pared 0 bases from V and 8 bases from J, leaving 13 bases between. This CDR3 comprises 15 residues. Germline CDR1 is MNHEY and CDR2 is SVGAGI. TCRdb used MiXCR to reprocess the multiplex PCR reads, holding one entry per CDR3 protein. The table shows about 200,000 distinct CDR3 sequences, with roughly 31% occurring only once. The chain recombines TRBV6-5 with TRBJ2-2; the D gene could be TRBD1 or TRBD2 (6 bases each). The clonotype comes from a female donor with breast cancer. Some clones in this sample may be carry-over from other donors' samples. The sequencing sample was made of axillary lymph node tissue. The CDR3 protein is CASSYSPGGRGELFF. As DNA, the CDR3 is TGTGCCAGCAGTTACTCCCCCGGGGGCCGAGGGGAGCTGTTTTTT.